Following are 32 T cell receptor beta chains from one sample sequenced in a study of metastatic and nonmetastatic thyroid tumors. TCRdb re-called clones via MiXCR from the PCR reads. The table includes about 4,100 clones, roughly 35% detected once. Patients were all untreated before their thyroid surgery. Sequencing input: adjacent normal tissue. These receptors came from a male donor with papillary thyroid cancer or a benign thyroid nodule (not recorded which). Some clones in this sample may be carry-over from other donors' samples.

This clone has only a few counts. This chain joins TRBV28 and TRBJ2-1, with TRBD1 as a possible D gene (5 bases). The CDR3 sequence is 13 residues long. Germline-derived CDR1 and CDR2 are MDHEN and SYDVKM. V lost 6 bases, J lost 7 bases, and 13 bases lay in between. The CDR3 DNA reads as TGTGCCAGCAGGTACAGGACCCTTAATGAGCAGTTCTTC. Its protein is CASRYRTLNEQFF.

The chain couples TRBV3-1 to TRBJ2-5, with D possibly being TRBD1 (6 bases). The V end was cut by 3 bases, the J end by 7 bases, with 21 bases between. From germline, CDR1 is LGHDT and CDR2 YNNKEL (reference sequence). The CDR3 runs 16 residues. The CDR3 reads CASSHIPGQQWGTQYF. The CDR3 region has the DNA TGTGCCAGCAGCCACATACCGGGACAACAGTGGGGGACCCAGTACTTC.

The genes are TRBV5-1 and TRBJ2-2; no definite D call. From germline, CDR1 is SGHRS and CDR2 YFSETQ. The CDR3 extends over 15 amino acids. V was shortened by 1 base and J by 0 bases, with 7 bases between the two germline ends. The CDR3 coding sequence is TGCGCCAGCAGCTTGAGCGCCTCGAACACCGGGGAGCTGTTTTTT. Translation: CASSLSASNTGELFF.

This clone qualifies as large. The chain couples TRBV6-1 to TRBJ1-5; tentative D call: TRBD1 (6 bases). Germline CDR1 and CDR2: MNHNS and SASEGT. The CDR3 totals 13 residues. Between the trimmed V and J ends, which lost 6 bases and 7 bases, there was a span of 13 bases. In DNA form, the CDR3 reads TGTGCCAGCAGAGGGGGGGAGGGCCAGCCCCAGCATTTT. Encoded protein: CASRGGEGQPQHF.

In its sample, this clone was seen once. The rearrangement joins TRBV5-1 to TRBJ1-6; TRBD1 aligns across 8 bases. V shed 2 bases, J shed 6 bases, and the junction held 7 bases outside the gene matches. The germline V gene encodes CDR1 SGHRS and CDR2 YFSETQ. This CDR3 has 16 amino acids. Here the CDR3 DNA reads TGCGCCAGCAGCTTCTCGGACAGGGCGGGTAATTCACCCCTCCACTTT. Protein product: CASSFSDRAGNSPLHF.

A word on this clone: Since no conserved phenylalanine or tryptophan closes the CDR3, a read error is the likely cause. The genes are TRBV24-1 and TRBJ2-3; D may be TRBD2 (6 bases). Trimming left V 9 bases short and J 6 bases short, with 15 bases between. Germline assignment: CDR1 KGHDR and CDR2 SFDVKD. This CDR3 comprises 13 residues. For the CDR3, the DNA is TGTGCCACCGGGCGGGGTACGCGTGATACGCAGTATTCT. Encoded protein: CATGRGTRDTQYS.

This clone showed up just a few times. The V and J genes are TRBV2 and TRBJ1-2; D may be TRBD1 (5 bases). This CDR3 region has 14 residues. Trimming removed 4 bases from V and 4 bases from J, with 13 bases in between. Germline values: CDR1 SNHLY, CDR2 FYNNEI. CDR3 sequence reads: CASSGDSQTYGYTF. DNA of the CDR3: TGTGCCAGCAGTGGTGACAGCCAAACCTATGGCTACACCTTC.

This clone appeared many times. The chain combines TRBV7-9 with TRBJ2-5; 7 bases line up with TRBD2. Looked up from germline, CDR1 is SEHNR and CDR2 is FQNEAQ (reference sequence). Unmatched junction bases numbered 11, after V lost 9 bases and J lost 4 bases. The CDR3 totals 14 residues. CDR3 sequence (DNA): TGTGCCAGTAGTAAAACTAGCGACCCAGAGACCCAGTACTTC. Its translation: CASSKTSDPETQYF.

The rearrangement joins TRBV20-1 to TRBJ1-6; the D is unclear. V lost 1 base and J 6 bases, leaving 10 bases between the germline ends. The V gene's germline CDR1 is DFQATT and CDR2 SNEGSKA (reference sequence). CDR3 size: 14 residues. In DNA, the CDR3 is TGCAGTGCTAGAGGTGTGGCGGTTAATTCACCCCTCCACTTT. This codes for CSARGVAVNSPLHF.

The gene calls are TRBV28 and TRBJ1-1, with D unresolved. Trimming left V 5 bases short and J 6 bases short, with 10 bases between. CDR3 length: 12 residues. The germline CDR1 and CDR2 sequences are MDHEN and SYDVKM. In DNA form, the CDR3 reads TGTGCCAGCAGTGAAGCGTGGGCTGAAGCTTTCTTT. This sequence encodes CASSEAWAEAFF. The full variable domain, in which reference TRBV28 and TRBJ1-1 provide the parts outside the CDR3, is DVKVTQSSRYLVKRTGEKVFLECVQDMDHENMFWYRQDPGLGLRLIYFSYDVKMKEKGDIPEGYSVSREKKERFSLILESASTNQTSMYLCASSEAWAEAFFGQGTRLTVV.

The CDR3 reads CASSPLQGPTDTQYF. The CDR3 bases are TGTGCCAGTTCCCCGCTACAGGGACCTACTGATACGCAGTATTTT. The V gene is TRBV19, the J gene TRBJ2-3; a possible D gene is TRBD1 (6 bases). V was trimmed by 8 bases and J by 6 bases, leaving 21 bases between them. This CDR3 is 15 amino acids long. The germline gives CDR1 LNHDA, CDR2 SQIVND (reference sequence).

The J gene is TRBJ2-5, the V gene TRBV5-6, with 11 bases fitting TRBD1. CDR1 is SGHDT, CDR2 YYEEEE, per germline. J lost 3 bases, V lost 4 bases, and 5 bases had no gene match. This CDR3 is built from 15 residues. CDR3: CASSQPGQGEETQYF. DNA for the CDR3: TGTGCCAGCAGCCAACCGGGACAGGGGGAAGAGACCCAGTACTTC.

This chain uses TRBV7-9 with TRBJ2-7, with no clear D. The ends were cut back, 1 base at V and 1 base at J, with 8 bases in the middle. This CDR3 region has 14 residues. Germline CDR1 SEHNR, CDR2 FQNEAQ (reference sequence). The DNA of the CDR3 is TGTGCCAGCAGCTTAGTGGGCGAATCCTACGAGCAGTACTTC. The encoded protein is CASSLVGESYEQYF.

The gene calls are TRBV19 and TRBJ2-6; D perhaps matches TRBD2 (5 bases). Deletions cut 5 bases from V and 5 bases from J, with 16 bases between. The CDR3 runs to 16 residues. CDR1 LNHDA and CDR2 SQIVND come from the germline V gene (reference sequence). The CDR3 DNA sequence: TGTGCCAGTAGTGAGTCGACGGGGAACTGGGCCAACGTCCTGACTTTC. This gives the protein CASSESTGNWANVLTF.

The gene calls are TRBV19 and TRBJ1-6, with D possibly TRBD1 on 5 matching bases. Trimming shortened V by 6 bases and J by 8 bases, and 20 bases separated the two germline ends. Germline V lookup: CDR1 LNHDA, CDR2 SQIVND (reference sequence). The CDR3 contains 16 residues. The CDR3 loop is CASREIGRGRDSPLHF. The CDR3 DNA sequence: TGTGCCAGTAGGGAGATTGGAAGGGGTCGTGATTCACCCCTCCACTTT.

A few counts support this clone. The DNA for the CDR3 is TGTGCCAGCAGTGAGCTAGCGGGAGGGTACAATGAGCAGTTCTTC. This translates into CASSELAGGYNEQFF. V is TRBV6-1 and J is TRBJ2-1; 12 bases fit TRBD2. The germline gives CDR1 MNHNS, CDR2 SASEGT. CDR3 length equals 15 residues. V shed 3 bases, J shed 4 bases, and the junction held 1 base outside the gene matches.

This clone was recorded a few times. The chain has TRBV6-1 and TRBJ2-7; TRBD1 aligns across 8 bases. The CDR3 spans 14 residues. Unmatched junction bases numbered 9, after V lost 6 bases and J lost 5 bases. Germline values: CDR1 MNHNS, CDR2 SASEGT. CDR3 region: CASRGAGGTNEQYF. In nucleotides, the CDR3 is TGTGCCAGCAGAGGGGCAGGGGGCACCAACGAGCAGTACTTC.

The chain uses TRBV7-3 and TRBJ1-1, with 7 bases identical to TRBD1. V lost 5 bases and J lost 5; bases outside the gene matches: 8. Germline values: CDR1 SGHTA, CDR2 FQGTGA. The CDR3 totals 14 residues. The CDR3 is CASSLQQGPTEAFF. CDR3 in DNA: TGTGCCAGCAGCCTACAACAGGGGCCAACTGAAGCTTTCTTT.

This clone has more than one count but fewer than ten. The chain joins TRBV12-3 or TRBV12-4 to TRBJ2-5; maybe TRBD2 (6 bases). Trimming removed 0 bases at V and 7 bases at J, with 6 bases between. The length of the CDR3 is 12 residues. The DNA for the CDR3 is TGTGCCAGCAGTTTAGCGCGGGGGACCCAGTACTTC. It is translated as CASSLARGTQYF.

This clone was seen only once. The junction and the germline gene differ at one end; a read error may be behind it. The V call is TRBV5-6, the J call TRBJ2-7; D gene uncertain. From germline, CDR1 is SGHDT and CDR2 YYEEEE. The CDR3 totals 15 residues. CDR3 in amino acids: CASSLGLTSSYEQYF. The CDR3 DNA reads TGTGCCAGCAGCTTGGGACTGACGAGCTCCTACGAGCAGTACTTT.

V gene TRBV7-9 combines with J gene TRBJ2-2; no reliable D call. V lost 2 bases, J lost 5 bases, and 0 bases lay in between. CDR3 length equals 11 residues. The germline V gene has CDR1 SEHNR and CDR2 FQNEAQ (reference sequence). CDR3 sequence: CASSLTGELFF. The DNA of the CDR3 is TGTGCCAGCAGCTTAACCGGGGAGCTGTTTTTT.

This clone has at least ten counts. The V and J genes are TRBV4-1 and TRBJ2-5; 8 bases are a match to TRBD1. The germline gives CDR1 MGHRA, CDR2 YSYEKL. The CDR3 contains 16 residues. J lost 4 bases, V lost 1 base, and 8 bases had no gene match. CDR3 bases: TGCGCCAGCAGCCAAGTTGGGACAGGAGGGGGAGAGACCCAGTACTTC. Residues: CASSQVGTGGGETQYF.

This rearrangement joins TRBV6-4 to TRBJ2-3; 9 bases are a match to TRBD1. This CDR3 region has 14 residues. CDR1 is MRHNA and CDR2 is SNTAGT in the germline V gene. Trimming cost V 5 bases and J 1 base; bases outside gene matches: 1. Here the CDR3 reads CASSNRGRTDTQYF. CDR3 coding DNA: TGTGCCAGCAGTAACAGGGGGCGCACAGATACGCAGTATTTT.

The CDR3 coding sequence is TGTGCCAGCAGCCCAGCGGGACAGGGCTACGAGCAGTACTTC. It translates to CASSPAGQGYEQYF. The chain couples TRBV11-2 to TRBJ2-7; 9 bases line up with TRBD1. This CDR3 contains 14 residues. Germline-derived CDR1 and CDR2 are SGHAT and FQNNGV. The V and J ends lost 5 bases and 3 bases, in that order; junction bases with no gene match: 5.

This clone is deemed large. The chain recombines TRBV11-2 with TRBJ2-7; TRBD2 matches 7 bases. This CDR3 has 13 amino acids. Germline CDR1 is SGHAT and CDR2 is FQNNGV. V lost 0 bases, J lost 7 bases, and 3 bases stayed unmatched. For the CDR3, the DNA is TGTGCCAGCAGCTTAGAGCCAGCGGGGGAGCAGTACTTC. Protein sequence: CASSLEPAGEQYF. Supplemented by reference TRBV11-2 and TRBJ2-7, the full variable domain reads EAGVAQSPRYKIIEKRQSVAFWCNPISGHATLYWYQQILGQGPKLLIQFQNNGVVDDSQLPKDRFSAERLKGVDSTLKIQPAKLEDSAVYLCASSLEPAGEQYFGPGTRLTVT.

By sample fraction, this clone is medium-sized. This chain uses TRBV20-1 with TRBJ2-5, with D possibly being TRBD2 (5 bases). This CDR3 contains 12 residues. The germline gives CDR1 DFQATT, CDR2 SNEGSKA (reference sequence). V dropped 2 bases and J dropped 13 bases, with 17 bases sitting between them. CDR3 in DNA: TGCAGTGCTAGACTAGCCCTCTCTCCCGTGTACTTC. Protein sequence: CSARLALSPVYF.

The genes are TRBV7-8 and TRBJ1-1; 7 bases match TRBD1. The CDR3 covers 13 residues. Germline loops: CDR1 SGHVS, CDR2 FQNEAQ. V lost 7 bases, J lost 10 bases, and 12 bases stayed unmatched. The CDR3 coding sequence is TGTGCCAGCAACTCCGGAACAGGGGTCCCAGCTTTCTTT. Protein sequence: CASNSGTGVPAFF. Looking up the rest from reference TRBV7-8 and TRBJ1-1 gives the full variable domain: GAGVSQSPRYKVAKRGQDVALRCDPISGHVSLFWYQQALGQGPEFLTYFQNEAQLDKSGLPSDRFFAERPEGSVSTLKIQRTQQEDSAVYLCASNSGTGVPAFFGQGTRLTVV.

The chain recombines TRBV20-1 with TRBJ2-7; D is uncertain. The CDR3 sequence is 15 residues long. V was cut by 4 bases and J by 4 bases, with 20 bases left in between. Per the germline V gene, CDR1 is DFQATT and CDR2 is SNEGSKA (reference sequence). DNA for the CDR3: TGCAGTGCTACCACTTCCGACCGTTTAGGTTACGAGCAGTACTTC. It codes for CSATTSDRLGYEQYF.

V gene TRBV6-1 combines with J gene TRBJ2-7; TRBD2 aligns across 8 bases. The J segment lost 4 bases and the V segment lost 5 bases, leaving 13 bases of the junction unmatched. The germline V gene encodes CDR1 MNHNS and CDR2 SASEGT. The CDR3 extends over 16 amino acids. The CDR3 DNA reads TGTGCCAGCAGTTCCTACTCCGGGACTAGAGCTTACGAGCAGTACTTC. Amino acids: CASSSYSGTRAYEQYF.

The chain has TRBV11-2 and TRBJ1-6, with 7 bases aligning to TRBD1. The CDR3 is 18 residues long. Germline CDR1 is SGHAT and CDR2 is FQNNGV. The V segment lost 1 base and the J segment 9 bases; nucleotides outside the gene matches: 15. The CDR3 reads CASSLVTPETGRFSPLHF. CDR3 nucleotides: TGTGCCAGCAGCTTAGTAACTCCTGAGACAGGGAGGTTTTCACCCCTCCACTTT.

The rearrangement uses TRBV7-2 and TRBJ2-7; 7 nucleotides match TRBD2. Germline CDR1 and CDR2: SGHTA and FQGNSA. The J segment lost 4 bases and the V segment lost 1 base, leaving 4 bases of the junction unmatched. The CDR3 runs to 14 residues. The CDR3 spells CASSLGGLGYEQYF. The CDR3 DNA follows: TGTGCCAGCAGCTTAGGCGGACTAGGGTACGAGCAGTACTTC.

This clone was recorded a few times. The chain is built from TRBV19 and TRBJ2-1; 11 nucleotides align to TRBD2. The CDR3 extends over 15 amino acids. Germline CDR1 and CDR2: LNHDA and SQIVND (reference sequence). After removal of 4 bases from V and 6 bases from J, the junction contained 5 bases not matched to a gene. In DNA form, the CDR3 reads TGTGCCAGTAGTACTGGACTAGCGGGCACCAATGAGCAGTTCTTC. This translates into CASSTGLAGTNEQFF.